This T cell receptor (beta chain) is drawn from a study of OX40 agonist ivuxolimab in advanced cancers. Overall study results and limits: Compared with CD4+, CD8+ T cells on average had more expanded clones.

As regards this clone: What it binds is not known.

The assay was immunoSEQ multiplex PCR, and TCRdb's table has in-frame clones only and misses some. This sample yields some 73,000 clones, of which over 80% are seen a single time; roughly 0.5% belongs to the top ten. This CDR3 has 13 amino acids. The V and J ends lost 5 bases and 4 bases respectively, with 11 bases between them. CDR1 and CDR2 from the germline V gene are LNHDA and SQIVND (reference sequence). Sequencing used CD4+ or CD8+ T cells sorted from blood, obtained in a trial of the OX40 agonist ivuxolimab. This TCR came from an adult with an advanced solid tumor such as melanoma, head and neck, liver or kidney cancer. The rearrangement joins TRBV19 to TRBJ1-1; D unclear. CDR3 protein: CASSPTRSTEAFF. DNA for the CDR3: TGTGCCAGTAGTCCTACGAGGAGCACTGAAGCTTTCTTT.